Listed here are 30 T cell receptor beta chains from one sample, sequenced in a study of T cells after yellow fever vaccination. A single record per CDR3 protein comes from TCRdb applying MiXCR to the 5' RACE reads. The repertoire includes some 300,000 distinct CDR3 sequences, roughly 7.5% of them detected once, and around 17% sits in the top ten. The input for sequencing was PBMCs, taken roughly seven weeks after the first yellow fever vaccination. These receptors all stem from a man younger than 35 who received the YFV17D yellow fever vaccine.

This clonotype was counted a few times. This chain uses TRBV6-1 with TRBJ2-1; no definite D call. The ends were cut back, 6 bases at V and 9 bases at J, with 12 bases in the middle. Germline CDR1 is MNHNS and CDR2 is SASEGT. CDR3 length equals 12 residues. The CDR3 is CASRPSRGEQFF. The CDR3 DNA is TGTGCCAGCAGGCCCTCTCGCGGTGAGCAGTTCTTC.

This clonotype has just a few counts. The chain has TRBV20-1 and TRBJ1-2, with TRBD1 matching 10 bases. This CDR3 has 14 amino acids. V lost 5 bases, J lost 7 bases, and 10 bases stayed unmatched. Germline V gene sequence: CDR1 DFQATT, CDR2 SNEGSKA (reference sequence). The CDR3 DNA is TGCAGTGCTGAAGGGGACAGGGGAAAGGGTGGCTACACCTTC. This translates into CSAEGDRGKGGYTF.

This clonotype appeared a few times. The chain joins TRBV20-1 to TRBJ2-2; the D gene could be TRBD1 or TRBD2 (5 bases each). This CDR3 is 14 amino acids long. Per germline, CDR1 DFQATT and CDR2 SNEGSKA (reference sequence). V was cut by 5 bases and J by 6 bases, with 16 bases left in between. CDR3 nucleotide sequence: TGCAGTGCTCTTCCGGGACCTGGAGCCGGGGAGCTGTTTTTT. It specifies CSALPGPGAGELFF.

The V gene is TRBV5-6, the J gene TRBJ2-7, with D possibly matching TRBD1 (6 bases). Germline V gene lookup returns CDR1 SGHDT and CDR2 YYEEEE. The germline V and J ends were trimmed by 7 bases and 2 bases, with 10 bases remaining between them. This CDR3 has 12 residues. DNA of the CDR3: TGTGCCAGCGGATCAGGGGCCTACGAGCAGTACGTC. Translated: CASGSGAYEQYV.

This sequence joins TRBV9 and TRBJ2-7; D is uncertain. The germline gives CDR1 SGDLS, CDR2 YYNGEE. The CDR3 has 14 amino acids. With 3 bases removed from V and 2 bases from J, the gap between germline ends came to 12 bases. As DNA, the CDR3 is TGTGCCAGCAGCGCCTACAGAAGAACCTACGAGCAGTACGTC. Translated: CASSAYRRTYEQYV.

The chain combines TRBV29-1 with TRBJ2-2; TRBD1 matches at 11 bases. From germline, CDR1 is SQVTM and CDR2 ANQGSEA. V lost 6 bases to trimming and J lost 6 bases; unmatched junction nucleotides: 6. The CDR3 contains 14 residues. The CDR3 loop is CSVVRGQGAGELFF. As DNA, the CDR3 is TGCAGCGTGGTCCGGGGACAGGGGGCCGGGGAGCTGTTTTTT.

V gene TRBV11-2 combines with J gene TRBJ2-2; no firm D call. Looked up from germline, CDR1 is SGHAT and CDR2 is FQNNGV. The CDR3 has 15 residues. Deletions cut 1 base from V and 2 bases from J, with 8 bases between. The CDR3 DNA reads TGTGCCAGCAGCTTAGGGCTGTTAAACACCGGGGAGCTGTTTTTT. Translated, it gives CASSLGLLNTGELFF. Full variable domain (rest looked up from reference TRBV11-2 and TRBJ2-2): EAGVAQSPRYKIIEKRQSVAFWCNPISGHATLYWYQQILGQGPKLLIQFQNNGVVDDSQLPKDRFSAERLKGVDSTLKIQPAKLEDSAVYLCASSLGLLNTGELFFGEGSRLTVL.

This clonotype came up many times. This chain links TRBV7-2 with TRBJ1-1, with D possibly being TRBD1 (6 bases). Trimming pared 1 base from V and 1 base from J, leaving 10 bases between. Germline V gene lookup returns CDR1 SGHTA and CDR2 FQGNSA. This CDR3 is built from 15 residues. CDR3: CASSLGQVSNTEAFF. The CDR3, as DNA: TGTGCCAGCAGCTTAGGACAGGTCTCGAACACTGAAGCTTTCTTT.

This clonotype turned up a few times. The rearrangement joins TRBV4-3 to TRBJ2-5; D is perhaps TRBD1 (6 bases). This CDR3 is built from 15 residues. With 2 bases removed from V and 9 bases from J, the gap between germline ends came to 19 bases. Germline V gene sequence: CDR1 LGHNA, CDR2 YSLEER. The CDR3 coding sequence is TGCGCCAGCAGCCAACTTGACAGGCCAAGAGAACCCCAGTACTTC. Translating gives CASSQLDRPREPQYF.

The genes are TRBV28 and TRBJ2-3; D possibly corresponds to TRBD1 (7 bases). CDR1 is MDHEN, CDR2 SYDVKM, per germline. The CDR3 runs to 15 residues. V dropped 2 bases and J dropped 1 base, with 10 bases sitting between them. The CDR3 region has the DNA TGTGCCAGCAGTTTAGGCGGGACAGGCACAGATACGCAGTATTTT. Its translation: CASSLGGTGTDTQYF.

The CDR3: CAWSGGEAFF. DNA of the CDR3: TGTGCCTGGAGTGGGGGTGAAGCTTTCTTT. The gene calls are TRBV30 and TRBJ1-1; D is unclear. Germline V gene data show CDR1 as GTSNPN and CDR2 as SVGIG (reference sequence). The CDR3 length is 10 residues. The V and J ends lost 1 base and 7 bases respectively, with 4 bases between them. Together with reference TRBV30 and TRBJ1-1, the CDR3 gives the full variable domain: SQTIHQWPATLVQPVGSPLSLECTVEGTSNPNLYWYRQAAGRGLQLLFYSVGIGQISSEVPQNLSASRPQDRQFILSSKKLLLSDSGFYLCAWSGGEAFFGQGTRLTVV.

V gene TRBV3-1 combines with J gene TRBJ1-5; TRBD1 aligns across 7 bases. This CDR3 is built from 15 residues. V was clipped by 5 bases and J by 5 bases; unmatched bases: 9. The germline V gene encodes CDR1 LGHDT and CDR2 YNNKEL (reference sequence). The CDR3 DNA reads as TGTGCCAGCAGCGAAACGACAGGGTTTTATCAGCCCCAGCATTTT. Residues: CASSETTGFYQPQHF.

V is TRBV6-2 or TRBV6-3 and J is TRBJ1-1; unclear D gene. V was trimmed by 2 bases and J by 1 base, leaving 14 bases between them. The germline V gene has CDR1 MNHEY and CDR2 SVGEGT. The CDR3 loop spans 16 amino acids. CDR3 sequence reads: CASSYTTQRPNTEAFF. For the CDR3, the DNA is TGTGCCAGCAGTTACACGACTCAGAGGCCGAACACTGAAGCTTTCTTT.

This sequence joins TRBV6-1 and TRBJ2-5; 7 bases are a match to TRBD1. Germline V lookup: CDR1 MNHNS, CDR2 SASEGT. The trim removed 8 bases at V and 5 bases at J, leaving 17 bases unmatched. The CDR3 covers 16 residues. This CDR3 reads CASATLDRVIWETQYF. The CDR3 DNA follows: TGTGCCAGCGCCACCCTAGACAGGGTGATTTGGGAGACCCAGTACTTC.

In this sample, this clonotype turned up many times. This sequence joins TRBV6-1 and TRBJ1-3; 8 bases are shared with TRBD1. Germline V gene lookup returns CDR1 MNHNS and CDR2 SASEGT. Unmatched junction bases numbered 3, after V lost 6 bases and J lost 2 bases. The CDR3 consists of 14 residues. The CDR3 nucleotides are TGTGCCAGCAGCCTACAGGGGGCTGGAAACACCATATATTTT. The encoded protein is CASSLQGAGNTIYF.

V usage is TRBV28 and J usage is TRBJ2-3; possibly TRBD2 for D (5 bases). Germline CDR1 and CDR2: MDHEN and SYDVKM. Trimming shortened V by 4 bases and J by 1 base, and 9 bases separated the two germline ends. There are 14 residues in the CDR3. CDR3 sequence (DNA): TGTGCCAGCAGTTCTCTGAGGGGCACAGATACGCAGTATTTT. Translation gives CASSSLRGTDTQYF. Complete variable domain (other parts from reference TRBV28 and TRBJ2-3): DVKVTQSSRYLVKRTGEKVFLECVQDMDHENMFWYRQDPGLGLRLIYFSYDVKMKEKGDIPEGYSVSREKKERFSLILESASTNQTSMYLCASSSLRGTDTQYFGPGTRLTVL.

The chain recombines TRBV11-2 with TRBJ2-1; D is possibly TRBD1 (6 bases). Deletions cut 7 bases from V and 3 bases from J, with 10 bases between. Germline V CDR1 and CDR2: SGHAT, FQNNGV. The CDR3 contains 13 residues. CDR3 DNA sequence: TGTGCCAGCACCGGACAGTTCTACAATGAGCAGTTCTTC. Amino acid sequence: CASTGQFYNEQFF.

This clonotype was seen a few times. V usage is TRBV5-4 and J usage is TRBJ2-5; 15 bases match TRBD2. In germline, CDR1 is SGHNT, CDR2 YYREEE (reference sequence). Trimming at V came to 2 bases and at J to 3 bases, leaving 5 bases not matched to a gene. CDR3 length: 17 amino acids. Here the CDR3 DNA reads TGTGCCAGCAGCTTTTTGGGACTAGCGGGGGGAAAAGAGACCCAGTACTTC. It yields the protein CASSFLGLAGGKETQYF.

The chain links TRBV20-1 to TRBJ2-2; 16 bases line up with TRBD2. Germline CDR1 DFQATT, CDR2 SNEGSKA (reference sequence). CDR3 size: 16 residues. The V gene end was trimmed by 2 bases and the J gene end by 6 bases; junction bases not matched to a gene: 3. The CDR3 region has the DNA TGCAGTGCTAGACCGGGGACTAGCGGGGGGGCCGGGGAGCTGTTTTTT. It translates to CSARPGTSGGAGELFF.

The chain combines TRBV4-1 with TRBJ2-7; D ambiguous. CDR1 and CDR2 (germline): MGHRA, YSYEKL. The CDR3 covers 15 residues. V was clipped by 2 bases and J by 0 bases, with 11 bases between them. The chain's CDR3 is CASSQSGVGSYEQYF. In nucleotides, the CDR3 is TGCGCCAGCAGCCAATCCGGCGTAGGCTCCTACGAGCAGTACTTC.

Only a few counts were recorded for this clonotype. The DNA of the CDR3 is TGTGCCAGCAGCCAAATATCGGAAGGACGGCAGTACTTC. Translation: CASSQISEGRQYF. V and J are TRBV3-1 and TRBJ2-7; no firm D call. The germline V and J ends were trimmed by 2 bases and 9 bases, with 14 bases remaining between them. The CDR3 consists of 13 residues. In germline, CDR1 is LGHDT, CDR2 YNNKEL (reference sequence).

This clonotype showed up just a few times. This chain joins TRBV15 and TRBJ1-5; D unclear. CDR1 is LNHNV, CDR2 YYDKDF, per germline (reference sequence). Trimming cost V 1 base and J 1 base, with 11 bases left between them. The CDR3 contains 16 residues. The CDR3 sequence: CATSRVGGRSNQPQHF. Written as DNA, the CDR3 is TGTGCCACCAGCAGAGTGGGAGGGAGGAGCAATCAGCCCCAGCATTTT.

This clonotype was detected only a few times. The genes are TRBV6-5 and TRBJ2-2; possible D gene TRBD1, 6 bases. The CDR3 is 15 amino acids. Trimming took 2 bases from V and 3 from J, leaving 10 bases between them. Germline V gene sequence: CDR1 MNHEY, CDR2 SVGAGI. CDR3 in amino acids: CASSYGQGYTGELFF. The CDR3 nucleotides are TGTGCCAGCAGTTACGGGCAGGGGTACACCGGGGAGCTGTTTTTT.

The rearrangement joins TRBV5-4 to TRBJ2-7; D gene uncertain. V lost 7 bases and J 0 bases, leaving 11 bases between the germline ends. The germline CDR1 and CDR2 sequences are SGHNT and YYREEE (reference sequence). This CDR3 is 13 amino acids long. The CDR3 bases are TGTGCCAGCGGCGCCGGGCTCTCCTACGAGCAGTACTTC. Its protein product is CASGAGLSYEQYF.

This clonotype has only a few counts. The V and J genes are TRBV28 and TRBJ1-5; TRBD1 might be the D (6 bases). The germline V and J ends were trimmed by 6 bases and 7 bases, with 16 bases remaining between them. In germline, CDR1 is MDHEN, CDR2 SYDVKM. There are 14 residues in the CDR3. The DNA for the CDR3 is TGTGCCAGCAGCCATTACAGGGTAAACCAGCCCCAGCATTTT. This codes for CASSHYRVNQPQHF.

This clonotype has just a few counts. The V and J genes are TRBV14 and TRBJ1-6; possible D gene TRBD1, 6 bases. The CDR3 loop spans 17 amino acids. Trimming took off 1 base at V and 7 bases at J, with 17 bases between the two ends. Germline V CDR1 and CDR2: SGHDN, FVKESK. The CDR3 here is CASSQVSGGAGNSPLHF. The CDR3 DNA reads TGTGCCAGCAGCCAAGTTTCTGGGGGCGCAGGAAATTCACCCCTCCACTTT.

This clonotype was detected only a few times. The chain carries TRBV6-1 and TRBJ1-1, with a weak D call TRBD1 (6 bases). The CDR3 consists of 13 residues. Germline CDR1 MNHNS, CDR2 SASEGT. V gave up 10 bases and J gave up 4 bases, with 16 bases separating them. CDR3 amino acids: CATEGGIGTEAFF. The CDR3 DNA sequence: TGTGCCACCGAGGGGGGTATTGGCACTGAAGCTTTCTTT.

The chain recombines TRBV5-1 with TRBJ1-4; tentatively, D is TRBD1 (5 bases). The CDR3 runs to 15 residues. Germline V gene sequence: CDR1 SGHRS, CDR2 YFSETQ. V was clipped by 2 bases and J by 7 bases, with 15 bases between them. This CDR3 is CASSLRGRLGEKLFF. Here the CDR3 DNA reads TGCGCCAGCAGCTTACGGGGCAGGTTAGGTGAAAAACTGTTTTTT. The whole variable domain, remainder taken from reference TRBV5-1 and TRBJ1-4, is KAGVTQTPRYLIKTRGQQVTLSCSPISGHRSVSWYQQTPGQGLQFLFEYFSETQRNKGNFPGRFSGRQFSNSRSEMNVSTLELGDSALYLCASSLRGRLGEKLFFGSGTQLSVL.

This clonotype was seen only a few times. J is TRBJ2-1 and V is TRBV7-6, with D perhaps being TRBD1 or TRBD2 (6 bases each). CDR1 SGHVS and CDR2 FNYEAQ come from the germline V gene. The V and J ends lost 5 bases and 10 bases respectively, with 15 bases between them. This CDR3 comprises 13 residues. The CDR3 spells CASSGHWGAEQFF. In DNA, the CDR3 is TGTGCCAGCAGCGGCCATTGGGGGGCGGAGCAGTTCTTC. Supplemented by reference TRBV7-6 and TRBJ2-1, the full variable domain reads GAGVSQSPRYKVTKRGQDVALRCDPISGHVSLYWYRQALGQGPEFLTYFNYEAQQDKSGLPNDRFSAERPEGSISTLTIQRTEQRDSAMYRCASSGHWGAEQFFGPGTRLTVL.

The rearrangement joins TRBV7-9 to TRBJ2-7; 10 bases are a match to TRBD1. CDR1 is SEHNR and CDR2 is FQNEAQ in the germline V gene (reference sequence). V was pared by 5 bases and J by 5 bases, with 9 bases of the junction left unmatched. The CDR3 has 15 residues. The CDR3 DNA is TGTGCCAGCAGCCATCCGGGACAGGGGTTCCACGAGCAGTACTTC. Protein sequence: CASSHPGQGFHEQYF.